These T cell receptor beta chains were read from a single sample in a study of blood T cell repertoires in COVID-19. Repertoires were generated with immunoSEQ multiplex PCR, while TCRdb's copy carries only in-frame clones and drops some. The sample carries 70,000 to 75,000 clones, over 80% recorded once. The sample taken for sequencing was peripheral blood. These receptor sequences come from a woman in her sixties or seventies with acute or convalescent COVID-19. The CDR3 runs from the conserved cysteine through the conserved F or W. A D gene is named only where the DNA matches it firmly.

v_gene	j_gene	d_gene	CDR3aa	CDR3nt
TRBV19	TRBJ2-4	NA	CASAQGTGTKNIQYF	TGTGCCAGTGCCCAGGGTACCGGAACCAAAAACATTCAGTACTTC
TRBV3-1/TRBV3-2	TRBJ1-2	NA	CASSPADSTFSGYTF	TGTGCCAGCAGCCCCGCTGACAGTACCTTCTCTGGCTACACCTTC
TRBV27	TRBJ1-6	NA	CASSLLGGGSGSPLHF	TGTGCCAGCAGTTTATTGGGAGGGGGATCAGGTTCACCCCTCCACTTT
TRBV12-3/TRBV12-4	TRBJ1-1	NA	CASTRTANTEAFF	TGTGCCAGCACCAGGACAGCAAACACTGAAGCTTTCTTT
TRBV24-1	TRBJ2-7	TRBD2	CATSDAGTSGRYEQYF	TGTGCCACCAGTGACGCTGGGACTAGCGGGAGATACGAGCAGTACTTC
TRBV5-1	TRBJ2-1	TRBD2	CASSLDVAGYNEQFF	TGCGCCAGCAGCTTGGATGTAGCGGGGTACAATGAGCAGTTCTTC
TRBV19	TRBJ2-3	TRBD1	CASSRGGVSTDTQYF	TGTGCCAGTAGTAGAGGGGGCGTTAGCACAGATACGCAGTATTTT
TRBV21-1	TRBJ1-3	NA	CASSKEAGEKLSGNTIYF	TGTGCCAGCAGCAAAGAAGCAGGGGAAAAACTTTCTGGAAACACCATATATTTT
TRBV6-5	TRBJ1-2	TRBD1	CASSTGGAGYGYTF	TGTGCCAGCAGTACAGGGGGCGCCGGCTATGGCTACACCTTC
TRBV7-8	TRBJ1-5	NA	CASSNTDSSNQPQHF	TGTGCCAGCAGCAACACAGACAGCAGCAATCAGCCCCAGCATTTT
TRBV19	TRBJ2-5	NA	CASSSGLGRQETQYF	TGTGCCAGTTCGTCTGGTCTTGGGAGACAAGAGACCCAGTACTTC
TRBV19	TRBJ2-5	NA	CASSQQGKTQYF	TGTGCCAGTAGTCAGCAGGGAAAGACCCAGTACTTC
TRBV3-1/TRBV3-2	TRBJ1-2	TRBD1	CASSQRDRGPGYTF	TGTGCCAGCAGTCAAAGGGACAGGGGGCCCGGCTACACCTTC